Listed here are 23 T cell receptor beta chains from one sample, sequenced in a study of OX40 agonist ivuxolimab in advanced cancers. Method: immunoSEQ multiplex PCR; TCRdb's copy keeps in-frame clones and lacks some. Of tens of thousands of clones listed, approximately 92% were seen once; the top ten hold approximately 10%. Material: CD4+ or CD8+ T cells sorted from blood, obtained in a trial of the OX40 agonist ivuxolimab. The receptors originated from an adult with an advanced solid tumor such as melanoma, head and neck, liver or kidney cancer.

This clone was seen a handful of times. The genes are TRBV7-9 and TRBJ1-2; D remains unclear. Germline CDR1 SEHNR, CDR2 FQNEAQ (reference sequence). CDR3 length equals 12 residues. Trimming stripped 3 bases from V and 7 bases from J, with 9 bases between. The CDR3 sequence: CASSFEARGYTF. The CDR3 DNA reads as TGTGCCAGCAGCTTCGAAGCGCGTGGCTACACCTTC.

The chain carries TRBV6-1 and TRBJ2-7, with unresolved D. The germline gives CDR1 MNHNS, CDR2 SASEGT. V lost 2 bases to trimming and J lost 0 bases, with 8 bases between them. This CDR3 is 14 amino acids long. The CDR3 sequence is CASSETAASYEQYF. CDR3 sequence (DNA): TGTGCCAGCAGTGAAACGGCAGCCTCCTACGAGCAGTACTTC.

CDR3 sequence: CASSPGLPYEQYF. The CDR3 DNA is TGTGCCAGCAGTCCGGGACTACCATACGAGCAGTACTTC. V is TRBV6-1 and J is TRBJ2-7, with 7 bases matching TRBD2. Germline V gives CDR1 MNHNS, CDR2 SASEGT. The J segment lost 4 bases and the V segment lost 5 bases, leaving 5 bases of the junction unmatched. The length of the CDR3 is 13 residues.

The V call is TRBV5-1, the J call TRBJ2-7; unclear D gene. The CDR3 is 13 amino acids. V dropped 4 bases and J dropped 6 bases, with 14 bases sitting between them. Per germline, CDR1 SGHRS and CDR2 YFSETQ. The CDR3 DNA is TGCGCCAGCAGCCTAGACACGAGAGGCGAGCAGTACTTC. Amino acids: CASSLDTRGEQYF.

V and J are TRBV29-1 and TRBJ2-2; D is unresolved. Between the trimmed V and J ends, which lost 0 bases and 2 bases, there was a span of 7 bases. This CDR3 has 14 residues. Per germline, CDR1 SQVTM and CDR2 ANQGSEA. The CDR3 here is CSVEDPTNTGELFF. CDR3 coding DNA: TGCAGCGTTGAAGATCCTACTAACACCGGGGAGCTGTTTTTT.

The table lists this clone with a count of one. The chain employs TRBV5-6 and TRBJ2-5; weak D call: TRBD1 (6 bases). The V gene's germline CDR1 is SGHDT and CDR2 YYEEEE. The length of the CDR3 is 14 residues. Trimming pared 4 bases from V and 1 base from J, leaving 11 bases between. Here the CDR3 reads CASSPRDIQETQYF. The CDR3 bases are TGTGCCAGCAGCCCAAGGGACATCCAAGAGACCCAGTACTTC.

This rearrangement joins TRBV5-1 to TRBJ1-2; 7 bases fit TRBD1. Germline values: CDR1 SGHRS, CDR2 YFSETQ. The CDR3 consists of 15 residues. Trimming cost V 1 base and J 6 bases; bases outside gene matches: 9. The CDR3 sequence: CASSLYPGTDHGYTF. For the CDR3, the DNA is TGCGCCAGCAGCTTGTACCCTGGGACAGACCATGGCTACACCTTC.

This chain uses TRBV15 with TRBJ2-3, with 10 bases matching TRBD1. Looked up from germline, CDR1 is LNHNV and CDR2 is YYDKDF (reference sequence). Trimming removed 0 bases from V and 4 bases from J; junction bases left unmatched: 10. The CDR3 contains 18 residues. The CDR3 loop is CATSRDGVGQGGSDTQYF. Here the CDR3 DNA reads TGTGCCACCAGCAGAGATGGGGTAGGACAGGGGGGTTCAGATACGCAGTATTTT.

The rearrangement uses TRBV5-6 and TRBJ1-2; no definite D call. The CDR3 sequence is 12 residues long. V gave up 3 bases and J gave up 2 bases, with 5 bases separating them. CDR1 is SGHDT and CDR2 is YYEEEE in the germline V gene. CDR3 nucleotide sequence: TGTGCCAGCAGCTGGGAAAACTATGGCTACACCTTC. Its translation is CASSWENYGYTF.

J is TRBJ2-7 and V is TRBV19; weak D call: TRBD1 (5 bases). CDR1 and CDR2 (germline): LNHDA, SQIVND (reference sequence). The CDR3 runs 14 residues. Trimming removed 3 bases at V and 7 bases at J, with 16 bases between. CDR3 sequence (DNA): TGTGCCAGTAGTATTGCCGCTGACAGTAGGGAGCAGTACTTC. Its protein is CASSIAADSREQYF. Supplemented by reference TRBV19 and TRBJ2-7, the full variable domain reads DGGITQSPKYLFRKEGQNVTLSCEQNLNHDAMYWYRQDPGQGLRLIYYSQIVNDFQKGDIAEGYSVSREKKESFPLTVTSAQKNPTAFYLCASSIAADSREQYFGPGTRLTVT.

Regarding this clone: This specimen includes other DNA sequences encoding the same CDR3. V and J are TRBV11-2 and TRBJ1-5; no definite D call. Germline assignment: CDR1 SGHAT and CDR2 FQNNGV. This CDR3 is 13 amino acids long. V lost 1 base and J lost 5, with 6 bases in between. In nucleotides, the CDR3 is TGTGCCAGCAGCTTAGTTCAGGATCAGCCCCAGCATTTT. This codes for CASSLVQDQPQHF.

The chain joins TRBV2 to TRBJ1-1; no clear D gene. V was pared by 4 bases and J by 6 bases, with 6 bases between. From germline, CDR1 is SNHLY and CDR2 FYNNEI. There are 11 residues in the CDR3. CDR3 residues: CASSVIAEAFF. The CDR3 region has the DNA TGTGCCAGCAGTGTAATCGCTGAAGCTTTCTTT.

The chain employs TRBV18 and TRBJ2-7; TRBD1 might be the D (5 bases). Germline V gives CDR1 KGHSH, CDR2 LQKENI. The CDR3 contains 13 residues. V was clipped by 3 bases and J by 2 bases, with 8 bases between them. The CDR3 here is CASSPKGPYEQYF. The CDR3 region has the DNA TGTGCCAGCTCACCCAAGGGGCCCTACGAGCAGTACTTC.

The CDR3 bases are TGCGCCAGCAGCTTGGCCCCGGGCAGGGTGGGTGGCTACACCTTC. Residues: CASSLAPGRVGGYTF. V usage is TRBV5-1 and J usage is TRBJ1-2, with D possibly TRBD1 on 5 matching bases. Germline V gives CDR1 SGHRS, CDR2 YFSETQ. V was shortened by 0 bases and J by 7 bases, with 16 bases between the two germline ends. This CDR3 comprises 15 residues.

This chain joins TRBV10-3 and TRBJ2-3; 8 bases align to TRBD2. Trimming removed 7 bases from V and 5 bases from J; junction bases left unmatched: 8. CDR3 length: 14 amino acids. In germline, CDR1 is ENHRY, CDR2 SYGVKD. CDR3 sequence: CAIKPAREGDTQYF. As DNA, the CDR3 is TGTGCCATCAAGCCCGCCCGGGAGGGAGATACGCAGTATTTT.

CDR3 region: CASSLSQGANYEQYF. The CDR3 DNA reads as TGTGCCAGCAGCTTATCCCAGGGGGCTAACTACGAGCAGTACTTC. The rearrangement links TRBV11-1 to TRBJ2-7; 8 nucleotides line up with TRBD1. V was pared by 2 bases and J by 3 bases, with 6 bases of the junction left unmatched. Germline loops: CDR1 SGHAT, CDR2 FQDESV (reference sequence). The CDR3 totals 15 residues.

The chain carries TRBV10-3 and TRBJ1-3; D might be TRBD1 (6 bases). Between the trimmed V and J ends, which lost 5 bases and 4 bases, there was a span of 9 bases. The CDR3 consists of 13 residues. CDR1 is ENHRY, CDR2 SYGVKD, per germline. The CDR3 here is CAISRTEGNTIYF. Here the CDR3 DNA reads TGTGCCATCAGTCGGACAGAAGGAAACACCATATATTTT.

J is TRBJ2-7 and V is TRBV5-1; D perhaps matches TRBD1 (5 bases). Germline V gene lookup returns CDR1 SGHRS and CDR2 YFSETQ. V was clipped by 4 bases and J by 3 bases, with 8 bases between them. The CDR3 has 12 residues. CDR3 sequence: CASSPDNYEQYF. Written as DNA, the CDR3 is TGCGCCAGCAGCCCGGACAACTACGAGCAGTACTTC.

This chain joins TRBV19 and TRBJ2-7; D perhaps matches TRBD1 (5 bases). Trimming left V 2 bases short and J 2 bases short, with 13 bases between. Germline-derived CDR1 and CDR2 are LNHDA and SQIVND (reference sequence). The length of the CDR3 is 15 residues. The DNA for the CDR3 is TGTGCCAGTAGTATATACGAGACAGAAACCTACGAGCAGTACTTC. Translated: CASSIYETETYEQYF.

The V and J genes are TRBV7-8 and TRBJ2-7; TRBD1 is a possible D gene (6 bases). CDR1 and CDR2 from the germline V gene are SGHVS and FQNEAQ. The CDR3 is 17 residues long. V lost 2 bases to trimming and J lost 0 bases, with 17 bases between them. The CDR3 DNA is TGTGCCAGCAGCTTAAGACAGGTTGGAAAGAGCTCCTACGAGCAGTACTTC. Encoded protein: CASSLRQVGKSSYEQYF.

This chain uses TRBV9 with TRBJ2-6; 7 nucleotides line up with TRBD1. V was pared by 4 bases and J by 6 bases, with 4 bases of the junction left unmatched. Germline CDR1 is SGDLS and CDR2 is YYNGEE. CDR3 length: 14 residues. DNA for the CDR3: TGTGCCAGCAGCAGGGGGCAGTTGGCCAACGTCCTGACTTTC. Protein: CASSRGQLANVLTF.

Here the CDR3 DNA reads TGTGCCAGCAATCCGAAACGTCGCGGCTACACCTTC. Translated, it gives CASNPKRRGYTF. V usage is TRBV6-1 and J usage is TRBJ1-2; no firm D call. Germline V gene sequence: CDR1 MNHNS, CDR2 SASEGT. This CDR3 has 12 residues. V lost 7 bases and J 8 bases, leaving 14 bases between the germline ends.

The chain uses TRBV7-9 and TRBJ2-5; D call uncertain. CDR3 size: 12 residues. Germline lookup yields CDR1 SEHNR and CDR2 FQNEAQ (reference sequence). V shed 5 bases and J shed 10 bases, with 14 bases lying between them. The CDR3 loop is CASSIPRGDQYF. CDR3 in DNA: TGTGCCAGCAGCATCCCCCGCGGCGACCAGTACTTC.